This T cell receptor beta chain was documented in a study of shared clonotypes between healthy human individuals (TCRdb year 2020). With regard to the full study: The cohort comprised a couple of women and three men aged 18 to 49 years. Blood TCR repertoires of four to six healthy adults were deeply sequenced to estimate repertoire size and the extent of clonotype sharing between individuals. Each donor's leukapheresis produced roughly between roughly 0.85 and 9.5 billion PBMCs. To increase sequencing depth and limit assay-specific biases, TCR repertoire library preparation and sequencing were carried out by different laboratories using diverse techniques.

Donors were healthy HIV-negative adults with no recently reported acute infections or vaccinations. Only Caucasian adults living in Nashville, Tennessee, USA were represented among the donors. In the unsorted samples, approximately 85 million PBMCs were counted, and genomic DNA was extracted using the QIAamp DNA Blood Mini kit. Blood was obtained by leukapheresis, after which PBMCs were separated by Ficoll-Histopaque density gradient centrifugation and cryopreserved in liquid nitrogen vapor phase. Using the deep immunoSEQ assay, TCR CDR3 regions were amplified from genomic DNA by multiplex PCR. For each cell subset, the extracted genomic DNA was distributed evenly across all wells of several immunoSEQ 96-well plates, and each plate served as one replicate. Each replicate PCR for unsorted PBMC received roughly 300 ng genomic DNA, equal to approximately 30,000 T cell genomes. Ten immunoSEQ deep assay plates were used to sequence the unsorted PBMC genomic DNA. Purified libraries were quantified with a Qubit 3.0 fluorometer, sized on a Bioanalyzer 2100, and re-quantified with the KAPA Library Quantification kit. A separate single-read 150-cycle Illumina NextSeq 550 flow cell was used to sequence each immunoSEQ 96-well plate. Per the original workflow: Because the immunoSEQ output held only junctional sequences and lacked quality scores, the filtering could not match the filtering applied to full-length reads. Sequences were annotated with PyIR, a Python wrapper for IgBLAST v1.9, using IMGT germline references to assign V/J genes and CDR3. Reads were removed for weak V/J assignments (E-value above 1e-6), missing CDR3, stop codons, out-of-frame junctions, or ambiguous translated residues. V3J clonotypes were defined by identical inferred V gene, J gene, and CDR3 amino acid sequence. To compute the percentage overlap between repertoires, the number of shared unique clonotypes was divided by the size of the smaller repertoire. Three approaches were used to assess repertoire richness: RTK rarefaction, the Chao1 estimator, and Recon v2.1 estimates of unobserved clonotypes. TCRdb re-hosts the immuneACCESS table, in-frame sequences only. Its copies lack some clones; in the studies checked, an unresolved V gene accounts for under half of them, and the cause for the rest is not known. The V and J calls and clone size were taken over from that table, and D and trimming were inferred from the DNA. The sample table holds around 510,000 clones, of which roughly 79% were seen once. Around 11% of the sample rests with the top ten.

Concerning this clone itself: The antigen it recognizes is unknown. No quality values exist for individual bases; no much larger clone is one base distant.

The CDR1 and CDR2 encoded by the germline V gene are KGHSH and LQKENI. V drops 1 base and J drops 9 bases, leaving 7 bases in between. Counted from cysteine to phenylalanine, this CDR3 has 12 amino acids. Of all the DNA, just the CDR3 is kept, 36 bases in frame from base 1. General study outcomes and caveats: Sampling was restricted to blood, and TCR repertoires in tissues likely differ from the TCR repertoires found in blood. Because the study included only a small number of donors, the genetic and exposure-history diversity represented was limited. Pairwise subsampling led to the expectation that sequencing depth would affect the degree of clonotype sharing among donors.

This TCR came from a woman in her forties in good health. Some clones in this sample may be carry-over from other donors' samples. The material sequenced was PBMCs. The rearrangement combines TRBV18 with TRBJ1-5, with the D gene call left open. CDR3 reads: CASSPREGPQHF. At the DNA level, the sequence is TGTGCCAGCTCACCACGAGAGGGGCCCCAGCATTTT.